Below, 21 T cell receptor beta chains from the same sample are listed, as sequenced in a study of T-cell memory formation after mild COVID-19. TCRdb called the 5' RACE reads again in MiXCR, with one record for every CDR3 protein. The sample carries about 560,000 distinct CDR3 sequences, 20% to 25% recorded once. The sample consisted of PBMCs or a T cell subset sorted from them (not recorded which). The receptor set was obtained from an adult woman who had mild COVID-19 (a few samples of this study predate the infection). Cell type and time point are not known.

This chain joins TRBV28 and TRBJ2-5, with D unclear. Deletions cut 2 bases from V and 4 bases from J, with 5 bases between. Per germline, CDR1 MDHEN and CDR2 SYDVKM. This CDR3 region has 12 residues. CDR3 sequence reads: CASSLRAETQYF. CDR3 bases: TGTGCCAGCAGTTTAAGGGCAGAGACCCAGTACTTC.

This rearrangement joins TRBV7-3 to TRBJ1-6; D gene unclear. CDR1 and CDR2 from the germline V gene are SGHTA and FQGTGA. The ends were cut back, 5 bases at V and 9 bases at J, with 14 bases in the middle. CDR3 length: 14 residues. In DNA form, the CDR3 reads TGTGCCAGCAGCCAAAGTGCCTTCGGTTCACCCCTCCACTTT. Its translation is CASSQSAFGSPLHF.

This chain connects TRBV6-2 or TRBV6-3 to TRBJ2-7, with 9 bases that match TRBD2. The CDR3 is 16 amino acids. Germline CDR1 is MNHEY and CDR2 is SVGEGT. Trimming removed 7 bases from V and 2 bases from J; junction bases left unmatched: 12. CDR3 sequence reads: CASTDSTIAGAYEQYF. In DNA form, the CDR3 reads TGTGCCAGCACCGACTCGACGATAGCGGGGGCCTACGAGCAGTACTTC.

This clonotype has more than one count but fewer than ten. The CDR3 loop is CASSQELDRVYQETQYF. In DNA, the CDR3 is TGCGCCAGCAGCCAAGAGTTGGACAGGGTGTACCAAGAGACCCAGTACTTC. V gene TRBV4-1 combines with J gene TRBJ2-5; 8 bases map to TRBD1. The CDR3 spans 17 residues. Germline V gene sequence: CDR1 MGHRA, CDR2 YSYEKL. V lost 0 bases, J lost 0 bases, and 6 bases stayed unmatched.

The chain couples TRBV7-9 to TRBJ2-2; D remains ambiguous. This CDR3 is 12 amino acids long. Trimming took off 7 bases at V and 5 bases at J, with 8 bases between the two ends. Germline CDR1 reads SEHNR; CDR2 reads FQNEAQ (reference sequence). The CDR3 DNA sequence: TGTGCCAGCAAAGTCGGGACCGGGGAGCTGTTTTTT. Translating gives CASKVGTGELFF.

The chain links TRBV7-9 to TRBJ2-6, with D unclear. This CDR3 is built from 13 residues. Trimming pared 9 bases from V and 0 bases from J, leaving 6 bases between. Germline V gene lookup returns CDR1 SEHNR and CDR2 FQNEAQ (reference sequence). The CDR3 protein is CASLVSGANVLTF. The DNA for the CDR3 is TGTGCCAGTCTTGTCTCTGGGGCCAACGTCCTGACTTTC.

The rearrangement joins TRBV12-3 or TRBV12-4 to TRBJ2-7, with 9 bases identical to TRBD1. CDR3 size: 14 residues. V lost 6 bases to trimming and J lost 6 bases; unmatched junction nucleotides: 9. The CDR3 loop reads CASSDRGVPGEQYF. For the CDR3, the DNA is TGTGCCAGCAGCGACAGGGGGGTCCCCGGCGAGCAGTACTTC.

This chain joins TRBV3-1 and TRBJ2-7; D perhaps matches TRBD2 (5 bases). V dropped 5 bases and J dropped 1 base, with 12 bases sitting between them. Germline loops: CDR1 LGHDT, CDR2 YNNKEL (reference sequence). This CDR3 is 14 amino acids long. CDR3 DNA sequence: TGTGCCAGCAGCTACCGTGGGGAGTCCTACGAGCAGTACTTC. It codes for CASSYRGESYEQYF.

This clonotype appeared a few times. The chain uses TRBV20-1 and TRBJ1-5, with a possible D match to TRBD1 (5 bases). The V gene lost 6 bases and the J gene lost 3 bases, with 12 bases spanning the gap. The CDR3 is 13 amino acids. Germline CDR1 is DFQATT and CDR2 is SNEGSKA (reference sequence). CDR3 sequence: CSAAGADNQPQHF. DNA of the CDR3: TGCAGTGCCGCCGGGGCAGACAATCAGCCCCAGCATTTT.

This clonotype was found many times. V is TRBV6-1 and J is TRBJ2-3; TRBD2 agrees at 11 bases. The V segment lost 1 base and the J segment 4 bases; nucleotides outside the gene matches: 7. Looked up from germline, CDR1 is MNHNS and CDR2 is SASEGT. The CDR3 runs 17 residues. CDR3 coding DNA: TGTGCCAGCAGTGAAGTAATAGCGGGGGGGCCCGCAGATACGCAGTATTTT. This sequence encodes CASSEVIAGGPADTQYF.

This clonotype has more than one count but fewer than ten. The J gene is TRBJ2-7, the V gene TRBV7-9; TRBD1 matches at 8 bases. This CDR3 is built from 15 residues. V shed 3 bases, J shed 0 bases, and the junction held 4 bases outside the gene matches. In germline, CDR1 is SEHNR, CDR2 FQNEAQ (reference sequence). CDR3 protein: CASSFGTGNSYEQYF. The CDR3 bases are TGTGCCAGCAGCTTTGGGACAGGAAACTCCTACGAGCAGTACTTC.

This clonotype was detected only a few times. A read error may explain this, as a much larger clone is one base away. The chain employs TRBV12-3 or TRBV12-4 and TRBJ2-7; the D is unclear. Trimming shortened V by 3 bases and J by 3 bases, and 6 bases separated the two germline ends. This CDR3 contains 12 residues. CDR3 protein: CASSFERYEQYF. The CDR3 nucleotides are TGTGCCAGCAGTTTCGAGCGCTACGAGCAGTACTTC.

This clonotype has ten or more counts. The rearrangement uses TRBV11-2 and TRBJ2-1, with D unclear. The ends were cut back, 0 bases at V and 4 bases at J, with 4 bases in the middle. The CDR3 runs 13 residues. Germline values: CDR1 SGHAT, CDR2 FQNNGV. The CDR3 DNA is TGTGCCAGCAGCTTAGACCAATACAATGAGCAGTTCTTC. This sequence encodes CASSLDQYNEQFF.

Only a few counts were recorded for this clonotype. The rearrangement uses TRBV20-1 and TRBJ2-3, with 9 positions matching TRBD2. V gave up 1 base and J gave up 2 bases; unmatched junction bases: 4. The CDR3 extends over 15 amino acids. Germline CDR1 is DFQATT and CDR2 is SNEGSKA (reference sequence). The CDR3 nucleotides read TGCAGTGCTAGAGCTCTAGCGGGAAACACAGATACGCAGTATTTT. Translated, it gives CSARALAGNTDTQYF.

This clonotype appeared a single time. The V and J genes are TRBV7-2 and TRBJ2-1; D may match TRBD1 or TRBD2 (5 bases each). Trimming stripped 5 bases from V and 1 base from J, with 18 bases between. Per the germline V gene, CDR1 is SGHTA and CDR2 is FQGNSA. The CDR3 consists of 17 residues. This CDR3 reads CASSPGFGTFSYNEQFF. The CDR3 DNA reads TGTGCCAGCAGCCCGGGGTTTGGGACGTTTTCCTACAATGAGCAGTTCTTC. The complete variable domain, with remaining parts taken from reference TRBV7-2 and TRBJ2-1, reads GAGVSQSPSNKVTEKGKDVELRCDPISGHTALYWYRQSLGQGLEFLIYFQGNSAPDKSGLPSDRFSAERTGGSVSTLTIQRTQQEDSAVYLCASSPGFGTFSYNEQFFGPGTRLTVL.

The table lists this clonotype with a few counts. The chain carries TRBV6-5 and TRBJ1-1; no reliable D call. The CDR3 has 12 amino acids. Trimming took 6 bases from V and 1 from J, leaving 6 bases between them. CDR1 MNHEY and CDR2 SVGAGI come from the germline V gene. CDR3: CASRQSNTEAFF. The CDR3 nucleotides read TGTGCCAGCAGACAGTCGAACACTGAAGCTTTCTTT.

As regards this clonotype: The junction departs from the called germline gene at one end, perhaps through a read error. This chain joins TRBV25-1 and TRBJ1-2, with 7 bases aligning to TRBD1. In germline, CDR1 is MGHDK, CDR2 SYGVNS. The CDR3 is made up of 11 amino acids. For the CDR3, the DNA is TGTGACAGCCAGACAGGGTATGGCTACACCTTC. It translates to CDSQTGYGYTF.

This clonotype was detected a few times. The chain links TRBV20-1 to TRBJ1-5; D not certain. This CDR3 contains 14 residues. Between the trimmed V and J ends, which lost 5 bases and 5 bases, there was a span of 16 bases. CDR1 and CDR2 from the germline V gene are DFQATT and SNEGSKA (reference sequence). This CDR3 reads CSAPLRGADQPQHF. For the CDR3, the DNA is TGCAGTGCTCCATTAAGAGGCGCTGATCAGCCCCAGCATTTT.

The rearrangement uses TRBV30 and TRBJ2-7, with 7 bases matching TRBD2. V gave up 7 bases and J gave up 5 bases; unmatched junction bases: 11. This CDR3 has 13 residues. CDR1 is GTSNPN and CDR2 is SVGIG in the germline V gene (reference sequence). The CDR3 bases are TGTGCCTCCGACCGCGCCCGGGGGGACGAGCAGTACTTC. This codes for CASDRARGDEQYF.

The chain links TRBV5-1 to TRBJ1-2, with a weak D call TRBD1 (5 bases). Trimming cost V 0 bases and J 9 bases, with 18 bases left between them. The germline V gene encodes CDR1 SGHRS and CDR2 YFSETQ. This CDR3 has 15 amino acids. CDR3 protein: CASSLAEEGTLRYTF. As DNA, the CDR3 is TGCGCCAGCAGCTTGGCTGAGGAGGGGACCCTACGCTACACCTTC.

This clonotype was seen only a few times. The chain links TRBV12-3 or TRBV12-4 to TRBJ1-5; TRBD1 aligns across 11 bases. J lost 0 bases, V lost 8 bases, and 6 bases had no gene match. The CDR3 totals 16 residues. For the CDR3, the DNA is TGTGCCAGCGGACAGGGGGCAAGGGATAGCAATCAGCCCCAGCATTTT. Translation gives CASGQGARDSNQPQHF.